The rows below give T cell receptor beta chains drawn from one sample of a study of cytomegalovirus exposure and HLA in healthy donors. TCRdb's table, derived via immunoSEQ multiplex PCR, lists solely in-frame clones and lacks some. This sample has 150,000 to 200,000 clones, with roughly four fifths found just once. The sequencing input was PBMCs. The origin of the receptors is a young man in good health and CMV-seronegative. Both conserved end residues are part of each CDR3. Fields, in order: D gene, V gene, J gene, clone size, CDR3 protein, CDR3 DNA. A D gene is named only where the DNA matches it firmly. The size of a clone is reported for some rows only, either as once, few or many, or as a class for expanded clones.

TRBD2,TRBV11-3,TRBJ2-1,few,CASSALAGGGNEQFF,TGTGCCAGCAGCGCCTTAGCGGGAGGGGGCAATGAGCAGTTCTTC
-,TRBV27,TRBJ1-5,-,CASSLTGPSMPQHF,TGTGCCAGCAGTTTAACAGGGCCCTCCATGCCCCAGCATTTT
-,TRBV12-5,TRBJ2-1,-,CASGLGQNRNEQFF,TGTGCTAGTGGTTTGGGCCAGAATCGCAATGAGCAGTTCTTC
-,TRBV7-9,TRBJ1-2,-,CASSLVTAYGYTF,TGTGCCAGCAGCTTAGTGACAGCCTATGGCTACACCTTC
-,TRBV7-9,TRBJ1-4,-,CASSLTIRAMGGDNEKLFF,TGTGCCAGCAGCTTAACCATCCGCGCAATGGGGGGTGATAATGAAAAACTGTTTTTT
-,TRBV4-2,TRBJ2-7,-,CASAFIPGLNSYEQYF,TGTGCCAGCGCGTTCATCCCGGGACTTAACTCCTACGAGCAGTACTTC
-,TRBV6-5,TRBJ2-7,few,CASSYASVYEQYF,TGTGCCAGCAGTTACGCTAGTGTTTACGAGCAGTACTTC
TRBD1,TRBV7-9,TRBJ1-2,once,CASSIKQGADTF,TGTGCCAGCAGCATCAAACAGGGGGCGGACACCTTC
-,TRBV7-9,TRBJ1-4,-,CASSPGAEKLFF,TGTGCCAGCAGCCCTGGGGCCGAAAAACTGTTTTTT
TRBD2,TRBV5-1,TRBJ2-1,-,CASSLGRERDEQFF,TGCGCCAGCAGCTTGGGGCGGGAGAGGGATGAGCAGTTCTTC
TRBD2,TRBV11-3,TRBJ2-1,-,CASSLELAGGSYNEQFF,TGTGCCAGCAGCTTAGAGCTAGCGGGGGGCTCCTACAATGAGCAGTTCTTC
-,TRBV28,TRBJ1-2,-,CASSRPQGLLYGYTF,TGTGCCAGCAGTAGACCGCAGGGTCTTCTCTATGGCTACACCTTC
TRBD2,TRBV7-9,TRBJ2-1,-,CASSPPETSGGAWEPEQFF,TGTGCCAGCAGCCCGCCCGAGACTAGCGGGGGGGCTTGGGAGCCCGAGCAGTTCTTC
-,TRBV4-1,TRBJ2-3,-,CASSQSGGAQAYTDTQYF,TGCGCCAGCAGCCAAAGTGGGGGCGCACAGGCATACACAGATACGCAGTATTTT
-,TRBV29-1,TRBJ2-7,few,CSVVHYEQYF,TGCAGCGTTGTCCACTACGAGCAGTACTTC
-,TRBV7-8,TRBJ2-7,-,CASSLVTGDAYEQYF,TGTGCCAGCAGCTTAGTTACGGGAGACGCCTACGAGCAGTACTTC